A selection of T cell receptor beta chains follows, all from one sample in a study of regulatory T cells in long-lasting Graves disease. TCRdb redid the calling of the multiplex PCR reads with MiXCR, one entry per CDR3 protein. The table lists around 450,000 distinct CDR3 sequences, about 15% of them singletons. These sequences were also reported in another study, on T cells in Graves' hyperthyroidism and ophthalmopathy.

The sequenced sample was peripheral blood mononuclear cells (PBMCs), obtained at new diagnosis, from a patient treated with antithyroid drugs. The receptors shown here come from a woman aged 40 to 50 with Graves disease. The CDR3 runs from the conserved cysteine through the conserved F or W. D genes are given only for firm matches. Size tells how often a clone was seen (once, few, many) or the class of an expanded clone, and some rows leave it out.

J gene	V gene	clone size	D gene	CDR3 protein	CDR3 DNA
TRBJ2-2	TRBV9	-	TRBD1	CASSVSKQGATGELFF	TGTGCCAGCAGCGTATCGAAACAGGGGGCAACCGGGGAGCTGTTTTTT
TRBJ2-1	TRBV12-3/TRBV12-4	-	-	CASSGGASGNNEQFF	TGTGCCAGCAGTGGGGGGGCTAGCGGAAACAATGAGCAGTTCTTC
TRBJ2-3	TRBV20-1	-	TRBD1	CSVRSGTGFVDTQYF	TGCAGTGTTCGCTCTGGGACAGGGTTTGTAGATACGCAGTATTTT
TRBJ2-7	TRBV5-1	-	TRBD2	CASSLDGARGGEQYF	TGCGCCAGCAGCTTGGACGGGGCCCGCGGGGGAGAGCAGTACTTC
TRBJ2-3	TRBV30	many	-	CAWRGRNPFTDTQYF	TGTGCCTGGAGAGGGCGGAATCCCTTCACAGATACGCAGTATTTT
TRBJ1-1	TRBV14	many	TRBD1	CASSQDPDRATEAFF	TGTGCCAGCAGCCAAGATCCGGACAGGGCCACTGAAGCTTTCTTT
TRBJ1-4	TRBV6-1	few	-	CASSENGEVANEKLFF	TGTGCCAGCAGTGAAAATGGGGAGGTGGCTAATGAAAAACTGTTTTTT
TRBJ1-5	TRBV28	few	-	CASSSTGTPKGPQHF	TGTGCCAGCAGTTCCACCGGGACACCTAAAGGGCCCCAGCATTTT
TRBJ1-1	TRBV12-3/TRBV12-4	few	-	CASSLHLNTEAFF	TGTGCCAGCAGTTTGCACCTGAACACTGAAGCTTTCTTT
TRBJ2-7	TRBV7-2	few	-	CASSPNRREMGEQYF	TGTGCCAGCAGCCCGAACAGGAGGGAGATGGGAGAGCAGTACTTC
TRBJ2-1	TRBV7-9	many	-	CASSLGRGDNEQFF	TGTGCCAGCAGCTTAGGCAGGGGTGACAATGAGCAGTTCTTC
TRBJ2-5	TRBV7-9	many	-	CASSSSGSDQETQYF	TGTGCCAGCAGCTCCTCGGGTAGCGACCAAGAGACCCAGTACTTC
TRBJ2-5	TRBV5-5	many	TRBD1	CASSSTRGLETQYF	TGTGCCAGCAGCTCGACCAGGGGGCTGGAGACCCAGTACTTC
TRBJ2-7	TRBV2	many	-	CASRESGNLYYEQYF	TGTGCCAGCAGAGAATCGGGAAATTTATACTACGAGCAGTACTTC
TRBJ2-1	TRBV20-1	few	TRBD2	CSARDTAGASNEQFF	TGCAGTGCTAGAGATACGGCGGGAGCCAGCAATGAGCAGTTCTTC
TRBJ1-5	TRBV28	many	TRBD1	CASRTGGNQPQHF	TGTGCCAGCAGGACAGGGGGCAATCAGCCCCAGCATTTT
TRBJ2-3	TRBV28	many	-	CASSSSEWGRDTQYF	TGTGCCAGCAGCTCCTCAGAGTGGGGGAGAGATACGCAGTATTTT
TRBJ2-7	TRBV20-1	many	-	CSARALRGSSYEQYF	TGCAGTGCTAGAGCCCTGCGGGGAAGCTCCTACGAGCAGTACTTC
TRBJ1-3	TRBV2	many	TRBD1	CASRTTGSSGNTIYF	TGTGCCAGCAGGACGACAGGGTCATCTGGAAACACCATATATTTT
TRBJ2-7	TRBV5-1	-	TRBD1	CASSLVQGAGSYEQYF	TGCGCCAGCAGCTTGGTACAGGGGGCAGGCTCGTACGAGCAGTACTTC
TRBJ2-1	TRBV12-3/TRBV12-4	many	-	CASSPSVVYNEQFF	TGTGCCAGCAGTCCATCGGTGGTCTACAATGAGCAGTTCTTC
TRBJ2-1	TRBV20-1	-	-	CSAPVNGGRQFF	TGCAGTGCTCCCGTGAACGGGGGCCGGCAGTTCTTC
TRBJ2-5	TRBV27	many	TRBD2	CASSLGGEVLAGGPLEETQYF	TGTGCCAGCAGTTTAGGAGGAGAGGTACTAGCGGGAGGGCCTTTGGAAGAGACCCAGTACTTC
TRBJ2-1	TRBV4-1	-	-	CASRSRGKQSSYNEQFF	TGCGCCAGCCGGTCTAGGGGAAAACAGAGCTCCTACAATGAGCAGTTCTTC
TRBJ2-5	TRBV28	many	TRBD1	CASSSPGQGKETQYF	TGTGCCAGCAGTTCGCCGGGACAGGGAAAAGAGACCCAGTACTTC
TRBJ2-1	TRBV5-1	few	TRBD2	CASSLTSGALGEQFF	TGCGCCAGCAGCCTAACTAGCGGGGCATTGGGTGAGCAGTTCTTC
TRBJ1-2	TRBV28	many	-	CASSPPTGSRGLYYGYTF	TGTGCCAGCAGTCCCCCGACCGGGTCCCGTGGGCTCTACTATGGCTACACCTTC
TRBJ2-1	TRBV28	many	-	CASSLKVGEQFF	TGTGCCAGCAGCCTCAAGGTGGGTGAGCAGTTCTTC